The 17 T cell receptor beta chains given below trace back to one sample, sequenced in a study of breast tumors, draining lymph nodes, adjacent tissues. Using its own MiXCR run on the multiplex PCR reads, TCRdb lists one record per CDR3 protein. This table has about 170,000 distinct CDR3 sequences, around a third appearing once. Breast cancer patients provided tissue from their axillary draining lymph nodes. The specimen was axillary lymph node tissue. These receptors originate from a female donor with breast cancer. Some clones in this sample may be carry-over from other donors' samples.

This clonotype appeared many times. V gene TRBV6-5 combines with J gene TRBJ1-3; the D is unclear. Germline V gene sequence: CDR1 MNHEY, CDR2 SVGAGI. This CDR3 has 13 amino acids. The ends were cut back, 2 bases at V and 0 bases at J, with 2 bases in the middle. The DNA for the CDR3 is TGTGCCAGCAGTTACGACTCTGGAAACACCATATATTTT. Translating it yields CASSYDSGNTIYF.

This chain joins TRBV6-5 and TRBJ1-4; 7 positions match TRBD1. The CDR3 runs 14 residues. J was trimmed by 11 bases and V by 3 bases; bases with no gene match: 9. Germline CDR1 is MNHEY and CDR2 is SVGAGI. CDR3 in amino acids: CASSYGRGTAKLFF. CDR3 in DNA: TGTGCCAGCAGTTATGGCCGGGGGACAGCGAAACTGTTTTTT.

This clonotype was recorded many times. The CDR3 protein is CASSWEGSPLHF. The CDR3 region has the DNA TGCGCCAGCAGCTGGGAGGGTTCACCCCTCCACTTT. The chain has TRBV5-1 and TRBJ1-6; D is ambiguous. Germline assignment: CDR1 SGHRS and CDR2 YFSETQ. The CDR3 length is 12 residues. V dropped 3 bases and J dropped 9 bases, with 7 bases sitting between them.

This clonotype was picked up one time. V is TRBV7-3 and J is TRBJ1-6, with D unclear. The CDR3 contains 12 residues. The germline V gene encodes CDR1 SGHTA and CDR2 FQGTGA. Trimming left V 4 bases short and J 10 bases short, with 8 bases between. The CDR3 sequence is CASSSLRSPLHF. CDR3 nucleotides: TGTGCCAGCAGCTCCCTCCGATCACCCCTCCACTTT.

V is TRBV20-1 and J is TRBJ1-6; D unclear. The CDR3 is 13 residues long. The V gene's germline CDR1 is DFQATT and CDR2 SNEGSKA (reference sequence). Trimming pared 3 bases from V and 11 bases from J, leaving 14 bases between. The CDR3 sequence: CSARPQLDTPLHF. In nucleotides, the CDR3 is TGCAGTGCTAGGCCCCAGCTCGATACACCCCTCCACTTT.

This clonotype was seen at least ten times. The rearrangement uses TRBV5-6 and TRBJ2-7; 9 bases are a match to TRBD1. V was pared by 2 bases and J by 2 bases, with 5 bases of the junction left unmatched. Germline V CDR1 and CDR2: SGHDT, YYEEEE. The CDR3 totals 15 residues. The CDR3 DNA reads TGTGCCAGCAGCTTAACCGGGACAGGGCCCTACGAGCAGTACTTC. Residues: CASSLTGTGPYEQYF.

The sample holds many counts of this clonotype. The V and J genes are TRBV10-3 and TRBJ2-3; TRBD1 might be the D (6 bases). The germline CDR1 and CDR2 sequences are ENHRY and SYGVKD. The V and J ends lost 4 bases and 0 bases respectively, with 11 bases between them. The CDR3 extends over 15 amino acids. CDR3 coding DNA: TGTGCCATCAGTGGAGGGGGAACTAGCACAGATACGCAGTATTTT. Its protein is CAISGGGTSTDTQYF.

This clonotype was detected ten times or more. The V and J genes are TRBV6-2 or TRBV6-3 and TRBJ1-2; D is undetermined. The germline V and J ends were trimmed by 0 bases and 6 bases, with 8 bases remaining between them. Germline CDR1 reads MNHEY; CDR2 reads SVGEGT. The CDR3 extends over 13 amino acids. The CDR3 protein is CASSYSIGDGYTF. CDR3 in DNA: TGTGCCAGCAGTTACTCTATCGGCGATGGCTACACCTTC.

This clonotype came up many times. This chain joins TRBV6-5 and TRBJ2-1, with D uncertain. V gave up 8 bases and J gave up 0 bases, with 17 bases separating them. CDR1 and CDR2 from the germline V gene are MNHEY and SVGAGI. The CDR3 totals 16 residues. CDR3 DNA sequence: TGTGCCAGCTCGGAGAGCGACGGAAGCTCCTACAATGAGCAGTTCTTC. It codes for CASSESDGSSYNEQFF.

As for this clonotype: A much larger clone sits a single nucleotide away, making a read error possible. The rearrangement uses TRBV6-2 or TRBV6-3 and TRBJ2-3; weak D call: TRBD2 (5 bases). Germline CDR1 and CDR2: MNHEY and SVGEGT. CDR3 length: 14 amino acids. CDR3 region: CASSYLSAADTQNF. CDR3 nucleotides: TGTGCCAGCAGTTACCTTAGCGCAGCAGATACGCAGAATTTT.

The rearrangement uses TRBV20-1 and TRBJ2-7; 9 bases align to TRBD2. CDR1 and CDR2 from the germline V gene are DFQATT and SNEGSKA (reference sequence). The CDR3 is 15 amino acids. V dropped 6 bases and J dropped 0; count of bases not matched to a gene: 9. The DNA for the CDR3 is TGCAGTGCCACCCTGGCTAGCGGGGTCTCCTACGAGCAGTACTTC. Translated: CSATLASGVSYEQYF.

Of note for this clonotype: With a much larger clone just one base away, this may be a read error. This chain joins TRBV5-6 and TRBJ2-1; 11 positions agree with TRBD2. V lost 7 bases, J lost 6 bases, and 9 bases stayed unmatched. CDR1 is SGHDT, CDR2 YYEEEE, per germline. The length of the CDR3 is 15 residues. CDR3 residues: CASPLTSGVANEQFF. In DNA, the CDR3 is TGTGCCAGCCCCTTGACTAGCGGGGTAGCCAATGAGCAGTTCTTC.

The chain couples TRBV11-2 to TRBJ2-6; maybe TRBD2 (5 bases). V was cut by 1 base and J by 0 bases, with 10 bases left in between. The CDR3 is 17 amino acids. Germline assignment: CDR1 SGHAT and CDR2 FQNNGV. In DNA, the CDR3 is TGTGCCAGCAGCTTAGGGAAGCGGTCCTCTGGGGCCAACGTCCTGACTTTC. It codes for CASSLGKRSSGANVLTF.

As to this clonotype: This sequence may be a read error, since a much larger clone differs from it by one base. Since the CDR3 does not end with the conserved phenylalanine or tryptophan, this likely comes from a read error. The rearrangement uses TRBV14 and TRBJ2-1; 7 bases align to TRBD1. Germline-derived CDR1 and CDR2 are SGHDN and FVKESK. Trimming at V came to 4 bases and at J to 5 bases, leaving 5 bases not matched to a gene. The CDR3 spans 14 residues. The CDR3 coding sequence is TGTGCCAGCAGCCTGAGACAGGGCGACAATGAGCAGTTCTGC. Translation: CASSLRQGDNEQFC.

The table lists this clonotype with many counts. This sequence joins TRBV6-6 and TRBJ2-1; 8 bases are a match to TRBD2. There are 18 residues in the CDR3. From germline, CDR1 is MNHNY and CDR2 SVGAGI (reference sequence). With 5 bases clipped from V and 0 bases from J, the junction kept 12 bases outside the gene matches. The CDR3 DNA reads as TGTGCCAGCAGTCCCTTGGGGTTAGCGGGGAGCTCCTACAATGAGCAGTTCTTC. Amino acid sequence: CASSPLGLAGSSYNEQFF.

The J gene is TRBJ1-5, the V gene TRBV28, with a possible D match to TRBD1 (5 bases). The germline V and J ends were trimmed by 5 bases and 7 bases, with 15 bases remaining between them. Per the germline V gene, CDR1 is MDHEN and CDR2 is SYDVKM. CDR3 length: 14 amino acids. The CDR3 loop reads CASSPRQGHQPQHF. Written as DNA, the CDR3 is TGTGCCAGCAGTCCCCGGCAGGGTCACCAGCCCCAGCATTTT.

The genes are TRBV6-5 and TRBJ2-1; 11 nucleotides match TRBD2. This CDR3 has 16 amino acids. V gave up 6 bases and J gave up 7 bases; unmatched junction bases: 11. Per germline, CDR1 MNHEY and CDR2 SVGAGI. CDR3: CASRPLAGGRFNEQFF. In DNA form, the CDR3 reads TGTGCCAGCAGGCCCTTAGCGGGGGGGCGGTTTAATGAGCAGTTCTTC.